The present T cell receptor (beta chain) was sequenced within a study of early T cells in non-severe SARS-CoV-2 infection. This CDR3 comprises 14 residues. Trimming stripped 0 bases from V and 5 bases from J, with 11 bases between. From germline, CDR1 is SGHDT and CDR2 YYEEEE. TCRdb re-called the 5' RACE reads with MiXCR, one entry per CDR3 protein. The sample shows 55,000 to 70,000 distinct CDR3 sequences, approximately 9.3% of them seen only once. The V call is TRBV5-6, the J call TRBJ2-5, with D possibly matching TRBD1 (6 bases). The source is an adult who was a healthcare worker with PCR-confirmed SARS-CoV-2 infection or an uninfected control (not recorded which). The sequenced sample was whole blood. The CDR3 spells CASSLAAGAETQYF. Here the CDR3 DNA reads TGTGCCAGCAGCTTGGCCGCAGGGGCCGAGACCCAGTACTTC.